The 24 T cell receptor beta chains below were found in one sample sequenced in a study of cytotoxic CD8 clonotypes in ibrutinib-treated CLL. Assay used: immunoSEQ multiplex PCR; TCRdb lists only in-frame clones, some missing. The sample has 30,000 or so clones, 70% to 80% seen once. The sequenced sample was PBMCs, obtained after 36 months of ibrutinib treatment. The receptors were gathered from a human donor with chronic lymphocytic leukemia.

The table lists this clone with a few counts. The rearrangement links TRBV7-9 to TRBJ1-1; D unresolved. V was cut by 0 bases and J by 10 bases, with 15 bases left in between. Germline CDR1 reads SEHNR; CDR2 reads FQNEAQ (reference sequence). The CDR3 has 14 residues. Here the CDR3 reads CASSLAENRPVAFF. In DNA, the CDR3 is TGTGCCAGCAGCTTAGCGGAAAACCGACCTGTAGCTTTCTTT.

V and J are TRBV7-8 and TRBJ2-7; possible D gene TRBD1, 5 bases. V lost 4 bases and J lost 6, with 10 bases in between. The CDR3 totals 12 residues. Germline V gives CDR1 SGHVS, CDR2 FQNEAQ. CDR3 DNA: TGTGCCAGCAGCTCGACAGCCCCCGAGCAGTACTTC. Residues: CASSSTAPEQYF.

J is TRBJ1-1 and V is TRBV9; D gene uncertain. CDR1 and CDR2 from the germline V gene are SGDLS and YYNGEE. The CDR3 runs 14 residues. The ends were cut back, 3 bases at V and 1 base at J, with 10 bases in the middle. The CDR3 nucleotides are TGTGCCAGCAGCGAATATACAGCGAACACTGAAGCTTTCTTT. Encoded protein: CASSEYTANTEAFF.

This chain uses TRBV5-1 with TRBJ1-1; no firm D call. The CDR3 is made up of 13 amino acids. The germline V and J ends were trimmed by 0 bases and 8 bases, with 11 bases remaining between them. The germline V gene has CDR1 SGHRS and CDR2 YFSETQ. DNA for the CDR3: TGCGCCAGCAGCTTGGAGGGTGCGGAAGAAGCTTTCTTT. The encoded protein is CASSLEGAEEAFF.

V usage is TRBV5-6 and J usage is TRBJ2-7, with TRBD1 matching 9 bases. There are 14 residues in the CDR3. V shed 4 bases, J shed 7 bases, and the junction held 9 bases outside the gene matches. Germline values: CDR1 SGHDT, CDR2 YYEEEE. CDR3 sequence reads: CASSHGTGIMEQYF. The CDR3 coding sequence is TGTGCCAGCAGCCACGGGACAGGGATTATGGAGCAGTACTTC.

The chain is built from TRBV29-1 and TRBJ2-3; D tentatively fits TRBD1 or TRBD2 (6 bases each). The germline V and J ends were trimmed by 0 bases and 6 bases, with 34 bases remaining between them. This CDR3 is 21 amino acids long. CDR1 and CDR2 from the germline V gene are SQVTM and ANQGSEA. The CDR3 DNA sequence: TGCAGCGTTGAAGATCCCATCATGAAGGGGGGACCACGAAGAGGGGACGATACGCAGTATTTT. Protein product: CSVEDPIMKGGPRRGDDTQYF.

The chain employs TRBV5-4 and TRBJ1-2; D is possibly TRBD1 (5 bases). CDR3 length: 15 residues. CDR1 and CDR2 from the germline V gene are SGHNT and YYREEE (reference sequence). V shed 2 bases and J shed 0 bases, with 11 bases lying between them. CDR3 sequence: CASSFDSLTNYGYTF. The DNA for the CDR3 is TGTGCCAGCAGCTTCGACAGCCTCACTAACTATGGCTACACCTTC.

The rearrangement links TRBV19 to TRBJ1-2, with D unclear. Trimming removed 4 bases from V and 4 bases from J, with 16 bases in between. CDR1 LNHDA and CDR2 SQIVND come from the germline V gene (reference sequence). This CDR3 comprises 15 residues. The CDR3 bases are TGTGCCAGTAGTACCTTCACACGGACGGGCTATGGCTACACCTTC. Translated: CASSTFTRTGYGYTF.

The genes are TRBV4-3 and TRBJ2-7, with D tentatively TRBD2 (5 bases). The CDR3 is made up of 14 amino acids. Trimming stripped 4 bases from V and 3 bases from J, with 13 bases between. CDR1 is LGHNA, CDR2 YSLEER, per germline. The CDR3 protein is CASSREDSIYEQYF. The DNA of the CDR3 is TGCGCCAGCAGCCGAGAGGACTCCATCTACGAGCAGTACTTC.

This chain links TRBV19 with TRBJ2-1; D uncertain. Deletions cut 2 bases from V and 6 bases from J, with 14 bases between. The length of the CDR3 is 15 residues. CDR1 is LNHDA, CDR2 SQIVND, per germline (reference sequence). CDR3 nucleotides: TGTGCCAGTAGTATACGAGACTCCGATCTCAATGAGCAGTTCTTC. The encoded protein is CASSIRDSDLNEQFF.

This clone was seen a handful of times. J is TRBJ2-5 and V is TRBV30; tentative D call: TRBD1 (6 bases). The V and J ends lost 5 bases and 2 bases respectively, with 9 bases between them. Germline assignment: CDR1 GTSNPN and CDR2 SVGIG (reference sequence). CDR3 length: 12 residues. Here the CDR3 reads CAWGQPQETQYF. CDR3 sequence (DNA): TGTGCCTGGGGACAGCCTCAAGAGACCCAGTACTTC.

The chain employs TRBV27 and TRBJ2-3, with D tentatively TRBD2 (6 bases). The V end lost 5 bases, the J end lost 4 bases, and 16 bases lay between the germline ends. This CDR3 has 15 amino acids. CDR1 is MNHEY, CDR2 SMNVEV, per germline (reference sequence). In DNA form, the CDR3 reads TGTGCCAGCAGTCTCAACCTGGGACTCCCAGATACGCAGTATTTT. This sequence encodes CASSLNLGLPDTQYF.

The gene calls are TRBV10-3 and TRBJ1-1; D gene unclear. Germline assignment: CDR1 ENHRY and CDR2 SYGVKD. This CDR3 has 15 amino acids. V was shortened by 3 bases and J by 4 bases, with 15 bases between the two germline ends. CDR3 sequence: CAISDIGLGVTEAFF. The CDR3 DNA reads as TGTGCCATCAGTGATATAGGCCTCGGGGTCACTGAAGCTTTCTTT.

This clone showed up just a few times. J is TRBJ1-1 and V is TRBV20-1; D unresolved. This CDR3 has 10 residues. Germline CDR1 DFQATT, CDR2 SNEGSKA (reference sequence). Trimming pared 6 bases from V and 8 bases from J, leaving 10 bases between. CDR3 bases: TGCAGTGCGCCCAAAGCCGAAGCTTTCTTT. Its protein is CSAPKAEAFF.

The chain carries TRBV7-9 and TRBJ2-2; D might be TRBD1 (5 bases). The CDR3 is made up of 16 amino acids. Deletions cut 3 bases from V and 0 bases from J, with 11 bases between. Per germline, CDR1 SEHNR and CDR2 FQNEAQ (reference sequence). The CDR3 nucleotides read TGTGCCAGCAGCTTTAGACAGATCGCGAACACCGGGGAGCTGTTTTTT. It codes for CASSFRQIANTGELFF.

By proportion, this clone is hyperexpanded. The chain combines TRBV7-8 with TRBJ1-6; D call uncertain. CDR1 SGHVS and CDR2 FQNEAQ come from the germline V gene. Trimming removed 2 bases from V and 8 bases from J, with 13 bases in between. The CDR3 length is 15 residues. In DNA form, the CDR3 reads TGTGCCAGCAGCTTACGGGCAGGCCGCGATTCACCCCTCCACTTT. Translating it yields CASSLRAGRDSPLHF.

This clone was found a few times. The chain combines TRBV14 with TRBJ1-6; 8 positions match TRBD1. This CDR3 has 14 amino acids. Germline CDR1 reads SGHDN; CDR2 reads FVKESK. The V segment lost 3 bases and the J segment 10 bases; nucleotides outside the gene matches: 5. This CDR3 is CASSQTGAGSPLHF. In DNA, the CDR3 is TGTGCCAGCAGCCAGACAGGGGCCGGGTCACCCCTCCACTTT.

The V and J genes are TRBV11-2 and TRBJ2-2; 8 positions agree with TRBD2. V dropped 5 bases and J dropped 8; count of bases not matched to a gene: 13. CDR1 and CDR2 (germline): SGHAT, FQNNGV. This CDR3 has 16 amino acids. The CDR3 region is CASSPRKAGGAGELFF. In nucleotides, the CDR3 is TGTGCCAGCAGCCCCCGAAAGGCGGGGGGAGCAGGGGAGCTGTTTTTT.

The chain joins TRBV7-9 to TRBJ2-1; possible D gene TRBD2, 6 bases. The length of the CDR3 is 16 residues. V was pared by 4 bases and J by 0 bases, with 13 bases between. Germline values: CDR1 SEHNR, CDR2 FQNEAQ (reference sequence). In nucleotides, the CDR3 is TGTGCCAGCAGCTCCAGGGACTCCCTCTCCTACAATGAGCAGTTCTTC. Its protein product is CASSSRDSLSYNEQFF.

The CDR3 here is CASTAWDEQFF. CDR3 nucleotide sequence: TGTGCCAGCACAGCTTGGGATGAGCAGTTCTTC. J is TRBJ2-1 and V is TRBV2; unclear D gene. Germline V gives CDR1 SNHLY, CDR2 FYNNEI. Trimming shortened V by 7 bases and J by 8 bases, and 9 bases separated the two germline ends. This CDR3 comprises 11 residues.

The chain links TRBV7-2 to TRBJ2-2, with D maybe TRBD1 (6 bases). The length of the CDR3 is 16 residues. Trimming took 7 bases from V and 6 from J, leaving 21 bases between them. CDR1 is SGHTA and CDR2 is FQGNSA in the germline V gene. The CDR3 DNA sequence: TGTGCCAGCATCCTAGACTTGGTGGGGGCCGCCGGGGAGCTGTTTTTT. Translated: CASILDLVGAAGELFF.

The V call is TRBV27, the J call TRBJ2-7; the match to TRBD1 covers 7 bases. V lost 8 bases to trimming and J lost 1 base; unmatched junction nucleotides: 14. The CDR3 is 16 amino acids. The germline V gene encodes CDR1 MNHEY and CDR2 SMNVEV (reference sequence). CDR3: CASQPGTGQASYEQYF. CDR3 DNA sequence: TGTGCCAGCCAGCCGGGAACAGGACAGGCGTCCTACGAGCAGTACTTC.

The rearrangement uses TRBV7-9 and TRBJ1-2; 8 nucleotides line up with TRBD1. J lost 8 bases, V lost 5 bases, and 13 bases had no gene match. CDR1 and CDR2 from the germline V gene are SEHNR and FQNEAQ (reference sequence). The CDR3 has 15 residues. The CDR3 DNA is TGTGCCAGCAGCAATACGCAATCAGGGGGCGTCGGCTACACCTTC. Its protein is CASSNTQSGGVGYTF. Supplemented by reference TRBV7-9 and TRBJ1-2, the full variable domain reads DTGVSQNPRHKITKRGQNVTFRCDPISEHNRLYWYRQTLGQGPEFLTYFQNEAQLEKSRLLSDRFSAERPKGSFSTLEIQRTEQGDSAMYLCASSNTQSGGVGYTFGSGTRLTVV.

V and J are TRBV27 and TRBJ2-1; a possible D gene is TRBD1 (6 bases). Germline V gene lookup returns CDR1 MNHEY and CDR2 SMNVEV (reference sequence). This CDR3 is built from 12 residues. Trimming took 3 bases from V and 8 from J, leaving 8 bases between them. CDR3 region: CASSFRGDEQFF. DNA of the CDR3: TGTGCCAGCAGTTTCAGGGGCGATGAGCAGTTCTTC.